The entry below describes one T cell receptor beta chain. What it binds is not known. CD4+ T cells were isolated after around ten days of culture. TCRdb keeps only in-frame clones here, not all; method: immunoSEQ multiplex PCR. The sample lists tens of thousands of clones; about 78% were seen once. The CDR3 has 16 residues. The sample originates from a study of vaccination effects on CD4 cells after COVID-19. This chain uses TRBV12-2 with TRBJ2-7. TRBV12-2 counts as a pseudogene. The clonotype was recovered from a human donor who had a prior SARS-CoV-2 infection. This material consisted of CD4+ T cells from PBMCs cultured without peptide, taken before COVID-19 vaccination. The CDR3 DNA follows: TGTGCAAGTCGCTTAGACTCGGGCAGGACCTCCTACGAGCAGTACTTC. Amino acids: CASRLDSGRTSYEQYF.